These 19 T cell receptor beta chains share one sample of origin, sequenced in a study of T cells in Graves' hyperthyroidism and ophthalmopathy (dated by TCRdb to between 2017 and 2020). Receptor libraries were prepared by multiplex PCR. For sequencing, an Illumina HiSeq 2000 was employed. TCR beta CDR3 regions were amplified from RNA transcripts. The first round of RT-PCR for the TCR CDR3 was performed with the HTBI primer set and the Qiagen OneStep RT-PCR kit. Through fastp at Q25 and MiXCR, TCRdb rebuilt clones from the public reads, retaining in-frame beta chains. Each record represents a unique CDR3 protein, reported with the most common genes and DNA among its rows. This sample gives a few hundred thousand distinct CDR3 sequences in total; 15% of them show up just once. Of the sample, over 25% is held by the ten largest clones. Sequencing was performed on blood. These receptors all come from a woman aged 25-40 years with Graves' hyperthyroidism.

This clonotype has ten or more counts. The J gene is TRBJ2-1, the V gene TRBV15; D unclear. The CDR3 covers 17 residues. V was shortened by 1 base and J by 0 bases, with 13 bases between the two germline ends. Germline V gene lookup returns CDR1 LNHNV and CDR2 YYDKDF (reference sequence). CDR3 amino acids: CATSRGAGRTSYNEQFF. The CDR3 DNA is TGTGCCACCAGCAGAGGGGCAGGCCGTACCTCCTACAATGAGCAGTTCTTC. Based on the CDR3 plus reference TRBV15 and TRBJ2-1, the full variable domain is DAMVIQNPRYQVTQFGKPVTLSCSQTLNHNVMYWYQQKSSQAPKLLFHYYDKDFNNEADTPDNFQSRRPNTSFCFLDIRSPGLGDTAMYLCATSRGAGRTSYNEQFFGPGTRLTVL.

This clonotype was counted at least ten times. V usage is TRBV5-5 and J usage is TRBJ2-5, with 11 bases fitting TRBD1. After removal of 1 base from V and 5 bases from J, the junction contained 7 bases not matched to a gene. Germline CDR1 is SGHKS and CDR2 is YYEKEE (reference sequence). The CDR3 has 16 amino acids. The CDR3 region is CASSLIGTGGLETQYF. The CDR3 nucleotides are TGTGCCAGCAGCTTGATCGGGACAGGGGGATTGGAGACCCAGTACTTC.

The V call is TRBV20-1, the J call TRBJ2-3, with D possibly TRBD2 on 5 matching bases. CDR1 and CDR2 (germline): DFQATT, SNEGSKA (reference sequence). The CDR3 has 16 amino acids. The ends were cut back, 6 bases at V and 2 bases at J, with 21 bases in the middle. CDR3 DNA sequence: TGCAGTGCCCAGGACTTTTCAGAAGCAAACACAGATACGCAGTATTTT. Translated, it gives CSAQDFSEANTDTQYF.

This clonotype has ten or more counts. The rearrangement uses TRBV27 and TRBJ2-1, with D possibly TRBD1 on 6 matching bases. This CDR3 contains 14 residues. V shed 5 bases and J shed 2 bases, with 10 bases lying between them. Germline-derived CDR1 and CDR2 are MNHEY and SMNVEV (reference sequence). The CDR3 region is CASSATGTYNEQFF. The CDR3 DNA sequence: TGTGCCAGCAGTGCGACAGGTACCTACAATGAGCAGTTCTTC.

This clonotype has at least ten counts. The chain combines TRBV9 with TRBJ1-2; the D is unclear. The germline CDR1 and CDR2 sequences are SGDLS and YYNGEE. The CDR3 spans 13 residues. V was cut by 3 bases and J by 7 bases, with 13 bases left in between. For the CDR3, the DNA is TGTGCCAGCAGCGAATTGGGGTTTGGTGGCTACACCTTC. Amino acid sequence: CASSELGFGGYTF.

The table lists this clonotype with a few counts. V and J are TRBV4-1 and TRBJ2-7, with a tentative D call TRBD1 (6 bases). Per germline, CDR1 MGHRA and CDR2 YSYEKL. V dropped 0 bases and J dropped 3 bases, with 21 bases sitting between them. The CDR3 has 18 amino acids. DNA of the CDR3: TGCGCCAGCAGCCAAGAAGGAGTACAGGGCTTGGGAGTCTACGAGCAGTACTTC. Its translation: CASSQEGVQGLGVYEQYF.

The CDR3 loop is CASREVGSGGNTIYF. CDR3 in DNA: TGTGCCAGCAGAGAGGTGGGGTCGGGCGGAAACACCATATATTTT. This chain connects TRBV13 to TRBJ1-3; D is unclear. Germline loops: CDR1 PRHDT, CDR2 FYEKMQ (reference sequence). The V and J ends lost 6 bases and 4 bases respectively, with 16 bases between them. The CDR3 runs to 15 residues.

Notes on this clonotype: A much larger clone lies a single base off, so this may be a read error. This sequence joins TRBV28 and TRBJ2-7; 10 bases align to TRBD2. The CDR3 is 15 residues long. CDR1 and CDR2 (germline): MDHEN, SYDVKM. The CDR3 region has the DNA TGTGACAGCAGCCAGCTACTAGCGGGAAGGAACGAGCAGTACTTC. This encodes CDSSQLLAGRNEQYF.

This clonotype was seen a few times. The chain couples TRBV11-2 to TRBJ1-1; D uncertain. This CDR3 contains 15 residues. The V and J ends lost 5 bases and 6 bases respectively, with 19 bases between them. In germline, CDR1 is SGHAT, CDR2 FQNNGV. CDR3 region: CASSHSRWGKPEAFF. CDR3 DNA sequence: TGTGCCAGCAGCCACTCAAGGTGGGGTAAGCCTGAAGCTTTCTTT. Drawing the rest from reference TRBV11-2 and TRBJ1-1, the complete variable domain is EAGVAQSPRYKIIEKRQSVAFWCNPISGHATLYWYQQILGQGPKLLIQFQNNGVVDDSQLPKDRFSAERLKGVDSTLKIQPAKLEDSAVYLCASSHSRWGKPEAFFGQGTRLTVV.

V and J are TRBV7-2 and TRBJ1-4; tentatively, D is TRBD1 (6 bases). CDR1 SGHTA and CDR2 FQGNSA come from the germline V gene. V gave up 5 bases and J gave up 5 bases, with 12 bases separating them. This CDR3 is built from 14 residues. The CDR3 reads CASSPGTRNEKLFF. For the CDR3, the DNA is TGTGCCAGCAGCCCAGGGACAAGGAATGAAAAACTGTTTTTT.

This clonotype has just a few counts. V usage is TRBV2 and J usage is TRBJ2-5, with D possibly TRBD1 on 6 matching bases. V dropped 11 bases and J dropped 2 bases, with 18 bases sitting between them. The CDR3 contains 14 residues. Germline CDR1 reads SNHLY; CDR2 reads FYNNEI. Here the CDR3 reads CAGVEGEYQETQYF. The CDR3, as DNA: TGTGCCGGCGTCGAGGGGGAGTATCAAGAGACCCAGTACTTC.

This clonotype was counted many times. The V call is TRBV2, the J call TRBJ1-5; D uncertain. The germline V gene has CDR1 SNHLY and CDR2 FYNNEI. CDR3 size: 12 residues. Trimming left V 7 bases short and J 5 bases short, with 9 bases between. CDR3 sequence: CASTAGYQPQHF. CDR3 nucleotides: TGTGCCAGCACGGCGGGGTATCAGCCCCAGCATTTT.

The chain couples TRBV18 to TRBJ2-1; D uncertain. Germline V gene data show CDR1 as KGHSH and CDR2 as LQKENI. With 0 bases removed from V and 10 bases from J, the gap between germline ends came to 13 bases. This CDR3 is 14 amino acids long. The CDR3 loop reads CASSPPATVVEQFF. DNA of the CDR3: TGTGCCAGCTCACCACCCGCGACGGTGGTAGAGCAGTTCTTC.

At least ten counts were recorded for this clonotype. The chain carries TRBV20-1 and TRBJ1-1; 9 bases are shared with TRBD1. The CDR3 covers 14 residues. The trim removed 1 base at V and 3 bases at J, leaving 3 bases unmatched. Germline CDR1 and CDR2: DFQATT and SNEGSKA (reference sequence). CDR3 residues: CSARGQGGDTEAFF. The DNA of the CDR3 is TGCAGTGCTAGAGGACAGGGGGGGGACACTGAAGCTTTCTTT.

The gene calls are TRBV7-9 and TRBJ2-7; TRBD1 matches 9 bases. Per germline, CDR1 SEHNR and CDR2 FQNEAQ (reference sequence). With V trimmed by 8 bases and J by 4 bases, 9 bases remained unmatched. The CDR3 is 14 residues long. The CDR3, as DNA: TGTGCCAGCCGGGGACAGGGCAGGGAGTACGAGCAGTACTTC. It encodes CASRGQGREYEQYF.

This clonotype has ten or more counts. The gene calls are TRBV18 and TRBJ2-7; weak D call: TRBD2 (6 bases). V gave up 0 bases and J gave up 9 bases, with 15 bases separating them. Germline CDR1 is KGHSH and CDR2 is LQKENI. This CDR3 is built from 14 residues. CDR3 DNA sequence: TGTGCCAGCTCACCACCGGCGGGAATCAGGCGGCAGTACTTC. Its protein product is CASSPPAGIRRQYF.

V usage is TRBV7-3 and J usage is TRBJ1-1, with D unresolved. Between the trimmed V and J ends, which lost 1 base and 1 base, there was a span of 10 bases. Germline assignment: CDR1 SGHTA and CDR2 FQGTGA. The CDR3 length is 15 residues. The CDR3 loop is CASSLRTARNTEAFF. The CDR3 DNA reads TGTGCCAGCAGCTTAAGGACGGCAAGGAACACTGAAGCTTTCTTT.

Worth noting for this clonotype: One base away lies a much larger clone, so this may be a sequencing read error. The chain couples TRBV11-1 to TRBJ1-2, with 7 positions matching TRBD1. Trimming cost V 7 bases and J 3 bases; bases outside gene matches: 8. The CDR3 extends over 14 amino acids. Germline V gene lookup returns CDR1 SGHAT and CDR2 FQDESV (reference sequence). This CDR3 reads CASNLYGQDYGYTF. CDR3 DNA: TGTGCCAGCAACCTCTATGGACAGGACTATGGCTACACCTTC.

The genes are TRBV3-1 and TRBJ2-1; the D gene is possibly TRBD2 (6 bases). Trimming removed 1 base at V and 2 bases at J, with 15 bases between. From germline, CDR1 is LGHDT and CDR2 YNNKEL (reference sequence). The CDR3 sequence is 17 residues long. CDR3 residues: CASSQGVSGRAYNEQFF. The CDR3 DNA reads TGTGCCAGCAGCCAAGGGGTTAGCGGTCGCGCCTACAATGAGCAGTTCTTC.